This T cell receptor (beta chain) was recorded in a study of identical twins. General observations from the study: Insertion counts were lower in abundant cord blood beta clonotypes, a trend that memory repertoires did not show. Analyses of zero insertions could, in part, be confounded by invariant MAIT and iNKT cells.

With respect to this clonotype: The antigen is not known.

From the 5' RACE reads, TCRdb called clonotypes with MiXCR, one entry per CDR3 protein. Counted here are about 1.7 million distinct CDR3 sequences, about 31% occurring once; the ten biggest clones make up approximately 0.25%. The source of this sequence is a newborn girl in good health. The specimen sequenced was cord blood.

The CDR3 DNA is TGTGCCAGCAGCTTATCCTCCGGACTAGCCTCCTACGAGCAGTACTTC. This sequence encodes CASSLSSGLASYEQYF. This chain connects TRBV7-2 to TRBJ2-7; 8 bases map to TRBD2. Trimming removed 2 bases from V and 0 bases from J; junction bases left unmatched: 6. The germline CDR1 and CDR2 sequences are SGHTA and FQGNSA. The CDR3 is 16 amino acids. Full variable domain (remainder filled in from reference TRBV7-2 and TRBJ2-7): GAGVSQSPSNKVTEKGKDVELRCDPISGHTALYWYRQSLGQGLEFLIYFQGNSAPDKSGLPSDRFSAERTGGSVSTLTIQRTQQEDSAVYLCASSLSSGLASYEQYFGPGTRLTVT.